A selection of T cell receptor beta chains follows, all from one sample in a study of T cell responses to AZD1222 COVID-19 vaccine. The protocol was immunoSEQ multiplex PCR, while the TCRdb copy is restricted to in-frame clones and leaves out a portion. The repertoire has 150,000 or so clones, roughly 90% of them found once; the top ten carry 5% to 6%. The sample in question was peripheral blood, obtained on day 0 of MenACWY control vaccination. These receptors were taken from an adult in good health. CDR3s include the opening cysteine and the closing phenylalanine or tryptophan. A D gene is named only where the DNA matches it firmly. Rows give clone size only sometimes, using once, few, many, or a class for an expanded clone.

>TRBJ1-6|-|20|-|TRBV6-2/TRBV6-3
TGTGCCAGCAGCCCACAAGGGAGAGGCCTAGAAATTCCCTATAATTCACCCCTCCACTTT
CASSPQGRGLEIPYNSPLHF
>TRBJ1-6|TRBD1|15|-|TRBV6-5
TGTGCCAGCTTCAACCGGGACAGGGTTAATTCACCCCTCCACTTT
CASFNRDRVNSPLHF
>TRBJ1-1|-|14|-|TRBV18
TGTGCCAGCTCACGCAACAAGCTTGACACTGAAGCTTTCTTT
CASSRNKLDTEAFF
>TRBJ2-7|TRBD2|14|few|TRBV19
TGTGCCAGTAGTATACAAGCGGGGACTTACGAGCAGTACTTC
CASSIQAGTYEQYF
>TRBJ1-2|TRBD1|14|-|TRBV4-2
TGTGCCAGCAGCCCCCGGACAGGGGCAGATGGCTACACCTTC
CASSPRTGADGYTF
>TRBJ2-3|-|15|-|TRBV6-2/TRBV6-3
TGTGCCAGCAGCACCTCGCTAGGGGTAACAGATACGCAGTATTTT
CASSTSLGVTDTQYF
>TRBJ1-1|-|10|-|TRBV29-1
TGCAGCGTCGGGTACACTGAAGCTTTCTTT
CSVGYTEAFF
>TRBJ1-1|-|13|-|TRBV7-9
TGTGCCAGCAGCTTATCCTTGAACACTGAAGCTTTCTTT
CASSLSLNTEAFF
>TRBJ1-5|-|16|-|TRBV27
TGTGCCAGCAGTTTTTACGGACGGTATAGCAATCAGCCCCAGCATTTT
CASSFYGRYSNQPQHF
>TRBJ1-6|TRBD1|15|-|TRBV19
TGTGCCAGTAGTTCCGGACAGGGATCGAATTCACCCCTCCACTTT
CASSSGQGSNSPLHF
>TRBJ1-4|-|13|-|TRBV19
TGTGCCAGTAGTATAATGGGTAATGAAAAACTGTTTTTT
CASSIMGNEKLFF
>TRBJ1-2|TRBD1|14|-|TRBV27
TGTGCCAGCAGTCCCTTGGGGACAGGTGGCGGCTACACCTTC
CASSPLGTGGGYTF
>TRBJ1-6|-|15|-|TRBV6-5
TGTGCCAGCAAAAGGGGGGTCTCCTATAATTCACCCCTCCACTTT
CASKRGVSYNSPLHF
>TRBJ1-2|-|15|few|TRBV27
TGTGCCAGCAGTTTACCGGTTGTGTTTAACTATGGCTACACCTTC
CASSLPVVFNYGYTF
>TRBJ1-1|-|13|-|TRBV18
TGTGCCAGCTCACCGAACAGTCAGCTTGAAGCTTTCTTT
CASSPNSQLEAFF
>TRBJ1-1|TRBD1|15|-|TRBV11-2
TGTGCCAGCAGCTTAAGTCTCAGGGGGGACACTGAAGCTTTCTTT
CASSLSLRGDTEAFF
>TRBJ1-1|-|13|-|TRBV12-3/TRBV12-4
TGTGCCAGCAGTTACACCCAGGAGACTGAAGCTTTCTTT
CASSYTQETEAFF
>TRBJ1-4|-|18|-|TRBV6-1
TGTGCCAGCAGTGAAGCAGTAGAGGGAGTAGGGACTAATGAAAAACTGTTTTTT
CASSEAVEGVGTNEKLFF
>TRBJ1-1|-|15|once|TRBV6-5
TGTGCCAGCAGTTACTCCGCAACAGGGAGGACTGAAGCTTTCTTT
CASSYSATGRTEAFF
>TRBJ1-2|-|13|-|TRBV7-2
TGTGCCAGCAGCTTAGCGCTGGGGGGGCAGGTCACCTTC
CASSLALGGQVTF
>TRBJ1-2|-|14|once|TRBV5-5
TGTGCCAGCAGCTTGGGTCTGGGGGGCTATGGCTACACCTTC
CASSLGLGGYGYTF
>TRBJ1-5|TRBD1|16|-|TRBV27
TGTGCCAGCAGCCCGGGGACAGGGGGATTAAGTCAGCCCCAGCATTTT
CASSPGTGGLSQPQHF
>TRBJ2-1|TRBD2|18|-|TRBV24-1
TGTGCCACCAGTGATCGGGGGACTAGCGGGGCCCCGGTCAATGAGCAGTTCTTC
CATSDRGTSGAPVNEQFF
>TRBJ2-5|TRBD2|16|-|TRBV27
TGTGCCAGCAGTTTATTGGTAGCGGGGGGCGGGGAGACCCAGTACTTC
CASSLLVAGGGETQYF
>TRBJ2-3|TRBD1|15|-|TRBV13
TGTGCCAGCAGGCCCAGGGACAGATTCACAGATACGCAGTATTTT
CASRPRDRFTDTQYF
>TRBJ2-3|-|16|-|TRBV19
TGTGCCAGTAGTATCCCCGGTGGTAGAGGGGGTGATACGCAGTATTTT
CASSIPGGRGGDTQYF
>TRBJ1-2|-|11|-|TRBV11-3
TGTGCCAGCAGTCCAGGCTACCGCTACACCTTC
CASSPGYRYTF
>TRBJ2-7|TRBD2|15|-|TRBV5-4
TGTGCCAGCAGCTTGGCGGCTAGCGGGACCTACGAGCAGTACTTC
CASSLAASGTYEQYF
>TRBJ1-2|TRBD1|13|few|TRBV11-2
TGTGCCAGCAGCTCCCGGGACAGCTATGGCTACACCTTC
CASSSRDSYGYTF
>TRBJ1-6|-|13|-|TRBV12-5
TGTGCTAGTGCCTCACAGGTAGATTCACCCCTCCACTTT
CASASQVDSPLHF
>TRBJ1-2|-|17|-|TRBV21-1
TGTGCCAGCAGCAAAAGGTCCTCCGGGATCTCTAACTATGGCTACACCTTC
CASSKRSSGISNYGYTF
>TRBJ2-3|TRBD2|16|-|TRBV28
TGTGCCAGCAGTTCGTCGTCCGGGACTAACACAGATACGCAGTATTTT
CASSSSSGTNTDTQYF
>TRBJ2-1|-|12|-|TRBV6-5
TGTGCCAGCAGTTACCCAGGAGGTGAGCAGTTCTTC
CASSYPGGEQFF
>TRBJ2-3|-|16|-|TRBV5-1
TGCGCCAGCAGCTTGCAAGTGACAGGAACCACAGATACGCAGTATTTT
CASSLQVTGTTDTQYF
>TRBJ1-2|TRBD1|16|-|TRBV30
TGTGCCTGGATGCCAGCGGGATACCCCAGGGGGTCGGGCTACACCTTC
CAWMPAGYPRGSGYTF
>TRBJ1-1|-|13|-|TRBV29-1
TGCAGCGTTGTATCTGGGGCAGGAAAAAGCGCTTTCTTT
CSVVSGAGKSAFF
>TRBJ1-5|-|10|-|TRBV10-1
TGCGCCAGCAGTTGTACAGGGAGCCATTTT
CASSCTGSHF
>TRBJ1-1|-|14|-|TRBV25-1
TGTGCCAGCAGTGAATCTCGCAGGGGCACTGAAGCTTTCTTT
CASSESRRGTEAFF
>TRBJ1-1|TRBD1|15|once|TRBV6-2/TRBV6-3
TGTGCCAGCAGTTCCTCCCTCGACAGGGCGAGTCAAGCTTTCTTT
CASSSSLDRASQAFF
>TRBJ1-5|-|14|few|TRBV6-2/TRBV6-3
TGTGCCAGCAGTAGTCTTCTGATTAGTCAGCCCCAGCATTTT
CASSSLLISQPQHF
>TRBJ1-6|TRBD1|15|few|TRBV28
TGTGCCAGCAACCTGGGACAGGGCATTAATTCACCCCTCCACTTT
CASNLGQGINSPLHF
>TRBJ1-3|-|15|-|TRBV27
TGTGCCAGCAGTTTATCTATGACCTCTGGAAACACCATATATTTT
CASSLSMTSGNTIYF
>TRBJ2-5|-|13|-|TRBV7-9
TGTGCCAGCAGCCCACAGAACCAAGAGACCCAGTACTTC
CASSPQNQETQYF
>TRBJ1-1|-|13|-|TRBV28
TGTGCCAGCATGGCCGTGTATGGGGGAAACGCTTTCTTT
CASMAVYGGNAFF
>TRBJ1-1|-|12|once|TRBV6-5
TGTGCCAGCAGTTCGCGGACGGCTGAAGCTTTCTTT
CASSSRTAEAFF
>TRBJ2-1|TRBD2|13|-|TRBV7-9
TGTGCCAGCGCCTCTAGCGGTAACAATGAGCAGTTCTTC
CASASSGNNEQFF
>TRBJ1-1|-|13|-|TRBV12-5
TGTGCTAGTGGTTTGTCTGGAGGGCGGAAAGCTTTCTTT
CASGLSGGRKAFF
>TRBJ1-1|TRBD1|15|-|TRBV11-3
TGTGCCAGCAGCACAGGACAGGGGGCCTACACTGAAGCTTTCTTT
CASSTGQGAYTEAFF
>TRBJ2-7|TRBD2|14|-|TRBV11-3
TGTGCCAGCAGCTTGGGCGGGGGGGCCTACGAGCAGTACTTC
CASSLGGGAYEQYF
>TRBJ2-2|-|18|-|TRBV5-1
TGCGCCAGCAGCTTGGTAAGGGGGTTACTCGTCGACACCGGGGAGCTGTTTTTT
CASSLVRGLLVDTGELFF
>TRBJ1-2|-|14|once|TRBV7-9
TGTGCCAGCAGCCAGAGTGATCCCATCGGGGGCTACACCTTC
CASSQSDPIGGYTF
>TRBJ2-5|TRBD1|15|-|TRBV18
TGTGCCAGCTCACCAGGGACAGGGGGCGGAGAGACCCAGTACTTC
CASSPGTGGGETQYF
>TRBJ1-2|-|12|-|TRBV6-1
TGTGCCAGCAGTGAACGGGGTTATGGCTACACCTTC
CASSERGYGYTF
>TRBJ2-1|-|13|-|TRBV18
TGTGCCAGCTCACCACTGACCAACAATGAGCAGTTCTTC
CASSPLTNNEQFF